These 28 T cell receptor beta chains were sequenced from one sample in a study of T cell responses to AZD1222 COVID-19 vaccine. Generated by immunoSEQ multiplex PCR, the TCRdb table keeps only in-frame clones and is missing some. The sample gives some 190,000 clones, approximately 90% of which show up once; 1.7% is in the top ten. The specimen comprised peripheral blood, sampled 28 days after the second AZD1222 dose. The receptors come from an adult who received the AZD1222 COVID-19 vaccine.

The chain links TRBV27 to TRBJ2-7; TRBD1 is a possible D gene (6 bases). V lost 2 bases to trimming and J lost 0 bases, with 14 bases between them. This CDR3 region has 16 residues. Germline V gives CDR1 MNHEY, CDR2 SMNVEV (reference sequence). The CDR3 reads CASSLKVRGPSYEQYF. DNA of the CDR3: TGTGCCAGCAGTTTAAAGGTCAGGGGTCCCTCCTACGAGCAGTACTTC.

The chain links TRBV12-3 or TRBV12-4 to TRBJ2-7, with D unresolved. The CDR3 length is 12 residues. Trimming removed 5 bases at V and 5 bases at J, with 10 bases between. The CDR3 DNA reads TGTGCCAGCAGTGTTCCTCTTCACGAGCAGTACTTC. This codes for CASSVPLHEQYF.

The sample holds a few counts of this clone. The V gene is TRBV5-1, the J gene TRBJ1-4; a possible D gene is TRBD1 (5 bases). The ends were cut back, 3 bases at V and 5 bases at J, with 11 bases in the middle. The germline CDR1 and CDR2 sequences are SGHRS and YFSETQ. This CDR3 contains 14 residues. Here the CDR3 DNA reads TGCGCCAGCAGCTGGGGACGGGAGAATGAAAAACTGTTTTTT. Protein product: CASSWGRENEKLFF.

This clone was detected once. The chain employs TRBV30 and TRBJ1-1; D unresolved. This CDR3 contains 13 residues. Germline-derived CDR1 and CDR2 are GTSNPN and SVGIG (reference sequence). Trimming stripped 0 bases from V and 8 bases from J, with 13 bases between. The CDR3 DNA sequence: TGTGCCTGGAGTGTACAGTTTCCTGGGGAAGCTTTCTTT. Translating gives CAWSVQFPGEAFF.

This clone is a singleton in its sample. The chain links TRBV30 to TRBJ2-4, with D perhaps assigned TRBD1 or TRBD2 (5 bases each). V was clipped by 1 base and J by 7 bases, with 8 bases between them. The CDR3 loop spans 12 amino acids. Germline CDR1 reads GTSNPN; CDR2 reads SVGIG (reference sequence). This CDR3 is CAWSAGTNIQYF. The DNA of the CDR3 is TGTGCCTGGAGTGCGGGGACCAACATTCAGTACTTC.

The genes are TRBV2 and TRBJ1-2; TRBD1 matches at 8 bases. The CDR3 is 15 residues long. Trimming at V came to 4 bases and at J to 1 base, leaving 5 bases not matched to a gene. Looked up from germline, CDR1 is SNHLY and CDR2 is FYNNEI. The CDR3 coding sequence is TGTGCCAGCAGTGCCGACAGGGGACTTAACTATGGCTACACCTTC. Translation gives CASSADRGLNYGYTF.

The CDR3 region has the DNA TGTGCCAGCAGGGGACCCTTTTTCAACAATGAGCAGTTCTTC. Its protein is CASRGPFFNNEQFF. V gene TRBV7-2 combines with J gene TRBJ2-1; D tentatively reads TRBD1 or TRBD2 (5 bases each). Trimming removed 6 bases at V and 5 bases at J, with 14 bases between. The CDR3 covers 14 residues. From germline, CDR1 is SGHTA and CDR2 FQGNSA.

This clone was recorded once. CDR3 bases: TGCGCCAGCAGCTTGGTCGGCGGGGGTGCTCAAGATACGCAGTATTTT. Translated: CASSLVGGGAQDTQYF. The chain employs TRBV5-1 and TRBJ2-3; 7 positions agree with TRBD2. CDR1 is SGHRS and CDR2 is YFSETQ in the germline V gene. The CDR3 covers 16 residues. V dropped 0 bases and J dropped 5; count of bases not matched to a gene: 9.

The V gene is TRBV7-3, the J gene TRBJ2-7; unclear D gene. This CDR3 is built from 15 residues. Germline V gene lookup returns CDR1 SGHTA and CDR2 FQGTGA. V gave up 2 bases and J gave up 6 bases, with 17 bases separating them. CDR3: CASSLVGIMGSEQYF. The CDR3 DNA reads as TGTGCCAGCAGCTTAGTAGGCATCATGGGTTCCGAGCAGTACTTC.

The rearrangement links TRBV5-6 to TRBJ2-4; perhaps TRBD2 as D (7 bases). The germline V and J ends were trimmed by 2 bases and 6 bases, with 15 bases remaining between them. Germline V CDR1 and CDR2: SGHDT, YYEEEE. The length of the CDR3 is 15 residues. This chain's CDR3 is CASSLRGAPTNIQYF. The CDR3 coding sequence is TGTGCCAGCAGCTTACGGGGGGCTCCTACAAACATTCAGTACTTC.

CDR3 amino acids: CASSEIYRTTEAFF. The CDR3, as DNA: TGTGCCAGCAGTGAAATATACAGGACAACTGAAGCTTTCTTT. The chain carries TRBV6-1 and TRBJ1-1, with TRBD1 as a possible D gene (5 bases). The germline CDR1 and CDR2 sequences are MNHNS and SASEGT. This CDR3 has 14 amino acids. Trimming cost V 2 bases and J 5 bases, with 12 bases left between them.

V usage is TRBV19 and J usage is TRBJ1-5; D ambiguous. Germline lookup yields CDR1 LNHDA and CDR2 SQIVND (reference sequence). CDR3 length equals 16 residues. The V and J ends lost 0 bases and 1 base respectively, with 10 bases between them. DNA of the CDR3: TGTGCCAGTAGTATAGACACGGGAAGGAGCAATCAGCCCCAGCATTTT. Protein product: CASSIDTGRSNQPQHF.

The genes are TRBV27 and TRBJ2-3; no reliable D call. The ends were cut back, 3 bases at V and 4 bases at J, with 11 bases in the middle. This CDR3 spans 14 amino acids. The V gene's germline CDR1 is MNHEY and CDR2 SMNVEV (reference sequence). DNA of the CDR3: TGTGCCAGCAGTTTGTGGCAGATCGCAGATACGCAGTATTTT. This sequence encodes CASSLWQIADTQYF.

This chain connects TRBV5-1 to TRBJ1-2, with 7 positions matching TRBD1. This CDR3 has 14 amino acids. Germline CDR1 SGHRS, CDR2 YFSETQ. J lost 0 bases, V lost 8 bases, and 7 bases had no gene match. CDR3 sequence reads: CASATGDSNYGYTF. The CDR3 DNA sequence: TGCGCCAGTGCAACAGGGGACTCTAACTATGGCTACACCTTC.

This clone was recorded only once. The CDR3 here is CAWGHSSSGNTIYF. The CDR3 nucleotides are TGTGCCTGGGGACATTCGAGCTCTGGAAACACCATATATTTT. The gene calls are TRBV30 and TRBJ1-3, with D possibly being TRBD1 (5 bases). Germline loops: CDR1 GTSNPN, CDR2 SVGIG (reference sequence). CDR3 length: 14 amino acids. Trimming removed 5 bases from V and 0 bases from J, with 11 bases in between.

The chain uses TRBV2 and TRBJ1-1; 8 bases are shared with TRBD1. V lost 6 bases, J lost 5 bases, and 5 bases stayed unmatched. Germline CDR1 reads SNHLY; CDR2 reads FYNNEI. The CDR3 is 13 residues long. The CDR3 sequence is CASSGQGVTEAFF. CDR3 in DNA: TGTGCCAGCAGCGGACAGGGTGTAACTGAAGCTTTCTTT.

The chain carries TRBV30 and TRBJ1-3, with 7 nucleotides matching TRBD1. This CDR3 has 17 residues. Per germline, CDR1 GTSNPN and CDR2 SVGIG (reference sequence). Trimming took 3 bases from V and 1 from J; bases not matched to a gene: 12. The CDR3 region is CAWRPRQGPLSGNTIYF. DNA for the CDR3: TGTGCCTGGAGGCCTCGACAGGGACCCCTATCTGGAAACACCATATATTTT.

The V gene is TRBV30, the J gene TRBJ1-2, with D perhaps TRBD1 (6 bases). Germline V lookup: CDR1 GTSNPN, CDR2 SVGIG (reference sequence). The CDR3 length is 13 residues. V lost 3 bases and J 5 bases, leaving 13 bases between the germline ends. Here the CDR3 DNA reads TGTGCCTGGAGCCTGGACAGTGCGTATGGCTACACCTTC. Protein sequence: CAWSLDSAYGYTF.

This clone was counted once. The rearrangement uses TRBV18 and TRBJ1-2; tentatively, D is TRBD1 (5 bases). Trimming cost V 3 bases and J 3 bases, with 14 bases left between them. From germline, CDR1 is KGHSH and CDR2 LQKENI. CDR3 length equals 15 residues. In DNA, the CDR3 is TGTGCCAGCTCACCGCACGTACAGGCCGACTATGGCTACACCTTC. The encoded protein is CASSPHVQADYGYTF.

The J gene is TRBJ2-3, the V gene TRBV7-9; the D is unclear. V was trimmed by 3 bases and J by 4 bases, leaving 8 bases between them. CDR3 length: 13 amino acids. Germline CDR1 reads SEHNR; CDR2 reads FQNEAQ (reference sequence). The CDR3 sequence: CASSFIGPDTQYF. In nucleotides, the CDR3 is TGTGCCAGCAGCTTCATCGGCCCAGATACGCAGTATTTT.

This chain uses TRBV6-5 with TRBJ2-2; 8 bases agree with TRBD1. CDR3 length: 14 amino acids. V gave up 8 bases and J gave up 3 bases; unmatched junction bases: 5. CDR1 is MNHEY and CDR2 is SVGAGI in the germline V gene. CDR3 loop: CASGQGTHTGELFF. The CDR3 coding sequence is TGTGCCAGCGGACAGGGTACTCACACCGGGGAGCTGTTTTTT.

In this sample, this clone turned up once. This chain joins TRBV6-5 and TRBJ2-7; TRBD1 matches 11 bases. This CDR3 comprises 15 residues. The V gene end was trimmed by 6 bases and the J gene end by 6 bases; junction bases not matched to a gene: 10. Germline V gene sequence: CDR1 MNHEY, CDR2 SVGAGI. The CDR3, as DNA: TGTGCCAGCAGACTGGACAGGGGGCTAGCTTCCGAGCAGTACTTC. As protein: CASRLDRGLASEQYF.

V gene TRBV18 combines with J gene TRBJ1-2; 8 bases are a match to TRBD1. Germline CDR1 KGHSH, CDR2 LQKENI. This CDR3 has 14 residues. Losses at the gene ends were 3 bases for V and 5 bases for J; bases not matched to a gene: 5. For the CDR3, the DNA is TGTGCCAGCTCACCCGACAGGGGATTTTATGGCTACACCTTC. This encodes CASSPDRGFYGYTF.

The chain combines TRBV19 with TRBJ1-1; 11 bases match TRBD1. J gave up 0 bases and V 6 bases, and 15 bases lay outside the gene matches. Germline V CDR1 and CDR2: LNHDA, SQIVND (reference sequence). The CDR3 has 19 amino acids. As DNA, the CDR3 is TGTGCCAGTAGCAAGACCCCGGGACAGGGGGTCCCAATGAACACTGAAGCTTTCTTT. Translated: CASSKTPGQGVPMNTEAFF.

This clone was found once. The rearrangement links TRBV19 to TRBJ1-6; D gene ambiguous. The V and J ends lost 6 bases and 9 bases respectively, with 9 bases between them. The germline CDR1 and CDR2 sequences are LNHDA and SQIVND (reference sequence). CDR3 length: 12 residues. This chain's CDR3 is CASRDGSSPLHF. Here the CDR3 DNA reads TGTGCCAGTAGGGACGGGAGTTCACCCCTCCACTTT. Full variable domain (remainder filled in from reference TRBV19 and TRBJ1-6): DGGITQSPKYLFRKEGQNVTLSCEQNLNHDAMYWYRQDPGQGLRLIYYSQIVNDFQKGDIAEGYSVSREKKESFPLTVTSAQKNPTAFYLCASRDGSSPLHFGNGTRLTVT.

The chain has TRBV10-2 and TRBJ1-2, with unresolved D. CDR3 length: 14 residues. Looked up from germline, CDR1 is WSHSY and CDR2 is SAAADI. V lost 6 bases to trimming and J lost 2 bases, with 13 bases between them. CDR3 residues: CASRVGRGNYGYTF. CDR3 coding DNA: TGCGCCAGCAGGGTCGGACGGGGAAACTATGGCTACACCTTC.

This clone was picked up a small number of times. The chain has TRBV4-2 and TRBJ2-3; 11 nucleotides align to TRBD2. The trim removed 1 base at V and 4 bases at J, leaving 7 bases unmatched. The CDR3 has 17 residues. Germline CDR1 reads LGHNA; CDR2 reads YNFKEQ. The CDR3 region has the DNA TGTGCCAGCAGCCAAGGAGGTAGCGGGGGGGCATCAGATACGCAGTATTTT. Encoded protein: CASSQGGSGGASDTQYF.

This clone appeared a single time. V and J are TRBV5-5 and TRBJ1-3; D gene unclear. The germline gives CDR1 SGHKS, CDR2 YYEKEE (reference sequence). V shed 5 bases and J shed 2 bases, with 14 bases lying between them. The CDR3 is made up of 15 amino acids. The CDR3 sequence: CASSPDGWTGNTIYF. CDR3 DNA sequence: TGTGCCAGCAGTCCTGACGGATGGACTGGAAACACCATATATTTT.